The text below deals with one TCR beta chain. Its matching antigen is unknown. The CDR3 consists of 15 residues. The ends lost 0 bases at V and 8 bases at J; junction bases unmatched: 4. Germline CDR1 and CDR2: MNHEY and SMNVEV (reference sequence). The protocol was immunoSEQ multiplex PCR, while the TCRdb copy is restricted to in-frame clones and leaves out a portion. There are about 610,000 clones in the sample; about 96% occur only once, and less than 0.12% lies in the top ten. This sample is drawn from a study of shared clonotypes between healthy human individuals. Findings and caveats of the study: Estimated clonotype richness was generally higher in naive than memory subsets. For sorted subsets, rarefaction showed incomplete sequencing despite large depth. The authors expected sequencing depth to affect clonotype sharing among donors. Generation probabilities of non-shared clonotypes were lower (relative to those shared by all four donors).

Naivety among CD8 cells was defined by CD45RO negativity and positive CCR7 selection, thereby excluding terminally differentiated effector memory CD45RA+ cells. The chain joins TRBV27 to TRBJ2-3; 11 bases map to TRBD2. Sequencing used naive CD8+ T cells sorted from blood. This clonotype was sampled from a woman aged 30 to 39 in good health. As DNA, the CDR3 is TGTGCCAGCAGTTTATCCGAAGGACTAGCGGGTACGCAGTATTTT. It encodes CASSLSEGLAGTQYF.